The 25 T cell receptor beta chains in this list originate from one sample, sequenced in a study of T cells in Graves' hyperthyroidism and ophthalmopathy (dated by TCRdb to the late 2010s). The library was generated by multiplex PCR. Sequencing was carried out with an Illumina HiSeq 2000. The TCR beta CDR3 regions were amplified from RNA transcripts. The TCR CDR3 was subjected to a first round of RT-PCR using the HTBI primer set and the Qiagen OneStep RT-PCR kit. Clones were called with MiXCR by TCRdb after fastp trimmed the public reads at Q25, and only in-frame beta chains were retained. Rows matching on CDR3 protein sequence are summarized as one entry with the most common DNA and genes. Here the sample has just over 550,000 distinct CDR3 sequences; roughly 50% occur a single time. 8.2% of the sample comes from the top ten. Material for sequencing was peripheral blood or thyroid tissue (not recorded which). The receptor source for this set is a woman under 30 with Graves' hyperthyroidism. Donor details come from another sample of the same person, matched by shared clones.

J is TRBJ2-5 and V is TRBV14; TRBD2 matches at 8 bases. Per the germline V gene, CDR1 is SGHDN and CDR2 is FVKESK. V shed 6 bases, J shed 1 base, and the junction held 19 bases outside the gene matches. There are 19 residues in the CDR3. Written as DNA, the CDR3 is TGTGCCAGCAGTAGGGGCGGCCTAAGCGGGCTAGCGGGCCAAGAGACCCAGTACTTC. This translates into CASSRGGLSGLAGQETQYF.

This chain connects TRBV7-9 to TRBJ2-7; 9 bases are a match to TRBD2. J gave up 6 bases and V 7 bases, and 4 bases lay outside the gene matches. CDR3 length: 12 residues. The germline V gene encodes CDR1 SEHNR and CDR2 FQNEAQ (reference sequence). This chain's CDR3 is CASTTSGPEQYF. CDR3 DNA: TGTGCCAGCACGACTAGCGGTCCCGAGCAGTACTTC.

This clonotype has at least ten counts. The gene calls are TRBV2 and TRBJ1-5; D is undetermined. CDR3 length: 15 amino acids. Germline CDR1 reads SNHLY; CDR2 reads FYNNEI. Deletions cut 2 bases from V and 0 bases from J, with 8 bases between. CDR3 in DNA: TGTGCCAGCAGTGAACCGGGGATTAGCAATCAGCCCCAGCATTTT. Amino acid sequence: CASSEPGISNQPQHF.

V is TRBV29-1 and J is TRBJ1-2; 8 bases align to TRBD1. Germline CDR1 is SQVTM and CDR2 is ANQGSEA. The CDR3 consists of 16 residues. V shed 1 base and J 2 bases; nucleotides not matched to a gene: 9. CDR3 bases: TGCAGCGTTGAAGTAGCTGCAGGGGGCTTAAACTATGGCTACACCTTC. Amino acids: CSVEVAAGGLNYGYTF.

As to this clonotype: One end of the junction is discordant with germline, which a read error may explain. The chain carries TRBV10-3 and TRBJ2-7; 7 bases line up with TRBD2. This CDR3 spans 15 amino acids. CDR1 is ENHRY, CDR2 SYGVKD, per germline. The CDR3 loop reads CASSEPSGSSYEQYF. CDR3 DNA: TGTGCCAGCAGTGAGCCTAGCGGCAGCTCCTACGAGCAGTACTTC.

The chain links TRBV19 to TRBJ1-1, with 8 nucleotides matching TRBD1. Germline V CDR1 and CDR2: LNHDA, SQIVND (reference sequence). This CDR3 spans 14 amino acids. The trim removed 6 bases at V and 0 bases at J, leaving 3 bases unmatched. CDR3 sequence reads: CASRQGAMNTEAFF. Written as DNA, the CDR3 is TGTGCCAGTAGGCAGGGGGCTATGAACACTGAAGCTTTCTTT.

This clonotype was observed a few times. The chain couples TRBV7-8 to TRBJ1-5, with D hard to call. Germline V lookup: CDR1 SGHVS, CDR2 FQNEAQ. Trimming took 1 base from V and 4 from J, leaving 8 bases between them. This CDR3 is built from 14 residues. CDR3 sequence reads: CASSLVSYNQPQHF. The CDR3 nucleotides are TGTGCCAGCAGCTTAGTCTCGTATAATCAGCCCCAGCATTTT.

This clonotype was detected a few times. CDR3 in amino acids: CASSATFVDREETQYF. Written as DNA, the CDR3 is TGTGCCAGCAGTGCTACGTTCGTTGACAGGGAAGAGACCCAGTACTTC. This chain links TRBV12-3 or TRBV12-4 with TRBJ2-5, with TRBD1 matching over 7 bases. The ends lost 5 bases at V and 3 bases at J; junction bases unmatched: 12. The CDR3 is 16 residues long.

J is TRBJ2-5 and V is TRBV20-1; a possible D gene is TRBD2 (6 bases). The ends were cut back, 4 bases at V and 5 bases at J, with 20 bases in the middle. Germline loops: CDR1 DFQATT, CDR2 SNEGSKA (reference sequence). The CDR3 has 15 residues. The CDR3 reads CSATDTSGPRETQYF. CDR3 DNA: TGCAGTGCTACTGACACCAGCGGGCCGCGGGAGACCCAGTACTTC.

Notes on this clonotype: A much larger clone lies a single base off, so this may be a read error. The gene calls are TRBV9 and TRBJ2-6; a weak D match, TRBD1 (5 bases). Germline loops: CDR1 SGDLS, CDR2 YYNGEE. CDR3 size: 14 residues. DNA of the CDR3: TGTGCCAGCAGCGGGCCATATGGGGCCAACGTCCTGGCTTTC. It is translated as CASSGPYGANVLAF. Drawing the rest from reference TRBV9 and TRBJ2-6, the complete variable domain is DSGVTQTPKHLITATGQRVTLRCSPRSGDLSVYWYQQSLDQGLQFLIQYYNGEERAKGNILERFSAQQFPDLHSELNLSSLELGDSALYFCASSGPYGANVLAFGAGSRLTVL.

This chain uses TRBV2 with TRBJ1-1, with 7 nucleotides matching TRBD1. From germline, CDR1 is SNHLY and CDR2 FYNNEI. This CDR3 comprises 16 residues. V gave up 5 bases and J gave up 0 bases; unmatched junction bases: 9. CDR3 amino acids: CASSLKGGQMNTEAFF. The CDR3 nucleotides are TGTGCCAGCAGTTTAAAGGGGGGACAGATGAACACTGAAGCTTTCTTT.

This clonotype has ten or more counts. The chain uses TRBV2 and TRBJ1-5; 7 nucleotides match TRBD1. The CDR3 has 15 residues. Trimming cost V 6 bases and J 5 bases; bases outside gene matches: 10. Germline values: CDR1 SNHLY, CDR2 FYNNEI. The CDR3 here is CASSRDRVQHQPQHF. Here the CDR3 DNA reads TGTGCCAGCAGCCGAGACAGGGTCCAGCATCAGCCCCAGCATTTT.

In DNA, the CDR3 is TGTGCCACCACCGGGACAGGGGGTTATGGCTACACCTTC. Protein product: CATTGTGGYGYTF. The V gene is TRBV15, the J gene TRBJ1-2, with TRBD1 matching 11 bases. V lost 7 bases and J lost 5; bases outside the gene matches: 3. The CDR3 extends over 13 amino acids. Germline CDR1 is LNHNV and CDR2 is YYDKDF (reference sequence).

This clonotype appeared many times. This chain connects TRBV7-2 to TRBJ1-3; 9 nucleotides agree with TRBD1. The J segment lost 7 bases and the V segment lost 5 bases, leaving 6 bases of the junction unmatched. From germline, CDR1 is SGHTA and CDR2 FQGNSA. CDR3 length equals 14 residues. The CDR3 region is CASSLTGGSNTIYF. The CDR3 DNA is TGTGCCAGCAGCCTTACAGGGGGCTCGAACACCATATATTTT.

This chain uses TRBV9 with TRBJ1-2, with D possibly being TRBD1 (5 bases). From germline, CDR1 is SGDLS and CDR2 YYNGEE. The CDR3 covers 13 residues. V shed 5 bases and J shed 3 bases, with 11 bases lying between them. The CDR3 sequence: CASSTTADYGYTF. The CDR3 bases are TGTGCCAGCAGTACGACAGCGGACTATGGCTACACCTTC.

This rearrangement joins TRBV10-3 to TRBJ2-5; TRBD2 matches at 13 bases. This CDR3 has 16 amino acids. Germline V lookup: CDR1 ENHRY, CDR2 SYGVKD. V dropped 3 bases and J dropped 5; count of bases not matched to a gene: 6. The CDR3 protein is CAISDGLAGEVETQYF. The DNA for the CDR3 is TGTGCCATCAGTGATGGACTAGCGGGAGAGGTGGAGACCCAGTACTTC.

The V gene is TRBV29-1, the J gene TRBJ2-2; D possibly corresponds to TRBD1 (6 bases). This CDR3 comprises 17 residues. Germline CDR1 SQVTM, CDR2 ANQGSEA. Between the trimmed V and J ends, which lost 5 bases and 4 bases, there was a span of 23 bases. Written as DNA, the CDR3 is TGCAGCGTTCGGACAGTTAGGTCCCCCCGAAGCACCGGGGAGCTGTTTTTT. This sequence encodes CSVRTVRSPRSTGELFF.

The chain joins TRBV7-9 to TRBJ2-3; 8 bases align to TRBD1. Losses at the gene ends were 5 bases for V and 1 base for J; bases not matched to a gene: 8. CDR3 length: 16 residues. Looked up from germline, CDR1 is SEHNR and CDR2 is FQNEAQ (reference sequence). The CDR3: CASSEEADRGTDTQYF. CDR3 DNA: TGTGCCAGCAGCGAAGAGGCGGACAGGGGCACAGATACGCAGTATTTT.

This clonotype was found a few times. The junction does not match germline at one end; this may be a read error. The chain is built from TRBV10-3 and TRBJ1-1; D is perhaps TRBD1 (5 bases). Looked up from germline, CDR1 is ENHRY and CDR2 is SYGVKD. The CDR3 contains 13 residues. The CDR3 DNA reads as TGTGCCAGCAGTTACTGGACAAACACTGAAGCTTTCTTT. This sequence encodes CASSYWTNTEAFF.

The chain joins TRBV10-3 to TRBJ1-5; tentatively, D is TRBD1 (6 bases). V was shortened by 5 bases and J by 9 bases, with 17 bases between the two germline ends. The CDR3 extends over 14 amino acids. Germline lookup yields CDR1 ENHRY and CDR2 SYGVKD. The CDR3 DNA follows: TGTGCCATCAGTTTAGGGGGGACGGGTCGGCCCCAGCATTTT. Its protein is CAISLGGTGRPQHF.

A single count supports this clonotype. CDR3 residues: CASSERLGQGFGELFF. In DNA, the CDR3 is TGCGCCAGCAGTGAACGGCTAGGCCAAGGGTTCGGGGAGCTGTTTTTT. This chain links TRBV10-1 with TRBJ2-2; D unresolved. CDR3 size: 16 residues. V shed 3 bases and J shed 7 bases, with 18 bases lying between them. The germline V gene has CDR1 WNHNN and CDR2 SYGVQD (reference sequence).

This clonotype turned up a few times. The chain links TRBV24-1 to TRBJ2-2, with 7 bases lining up with TRBD2. The germline gives CDR1 KGHDR, CDR2 SFDVKD. Trimming removed 1 base from V and 5 bases from J; junction bases left unmatched: 12. The CDR3 totals 18 residues. CDR3 bases: TGTGCCACCAGTGATTTCACCTCAGGTGCGGGAGTAACCGGGGAGCTGTTTTTT. Translated, it gives CATSDFTSGAGVTGELFF.

This clonotype was seen once. The chain links TRBV12-3 or TRBV12-4 to TRBJ1-1; 9 bases agree with TRBD1. V shed 4 bases, J shed 11 bases, and the junction held 8 bases outside the gene matches. The CDR3 is 13 residues long. The CDR3 nucleotides read TGTGCCAGCAGTTGGTCCGGGACAGGGATGGCTTTCTTT. Translation gives CASSWSGTGMAFF.

This clonotype was counted many times. The chain carries TRBV2 and TRBJ1-5, with D uncertain. Trimming removed 4 bases from V and 1 base from J, with 8 bases in between. Germline V CDR1 and CDR2: SNHLY, FYNNEI. The CDR3 contains 14 residues. The CDR3 DNA reads as TGTGCCAGCAGTGCCTCGAACAGCAATCAGCCCCAGCATTTT. This codes for CASSASNSNQPQHF.

This clonotype was seen repeatedly, ten times or more. The V and J genes are TRBV7-9 and TRBJ2-7; possible D gene TRBD2, 6 bases. The CDR3 consists of 15 residues. The germline V gene has CDR1 SEHNR and CDR2 FQNEAQ (reference sequence). The V end lost 5 bases, the J end lost 2 bases, and 16 bases lay between the germline ends. The DNA of the CDR3 is TGTGCCAGCAGCGTCGCGGTTAGCGGAACCTACGAGCAGTACTTC. Translation: CASSVAVSGTYEQYF. Full variable domain (rest looked up from reference TRBV7-9 and TRBJ2-7): DTGVSQNPRHKITKRGQNVTFRCDPISEHNRLYWYRQTLGQGPEFLTYFQNEAQLEKSRLLSDRFSAERPKGSFSTLEIQRTEQGDSAMYLCASSVAVSGTYEQYFGPGTRLTVT.